Described below is a single T cell receptor beta chain sequence and its context. Its antigen has not been determined. Base qualities were left out, and no much larger clone turns up one base away. The library was generated by the immunoSEQ multiplex PCR assay. The multiplex PCR relied on a mix of 60 forward primers for TCR Vbeta segments and 13 reverse primers for TCR Jbeta segments. Amplification of the CDR3 region of rearranged TCR beta genes was performed with a multiplex PCR assay on genomic DNA. The Illumina HiSeq System was used to sequence the amplified TCR beta libraries as 87-base-pair reads. From the authors' description of their analysis: Across the roughly 670 repertoires, a later analysis counted tens of millions of unique TCR beta chains, around 11 million of which were shared by at least two donors. A nearest-neighbor algorithm error-corrected the raw reads and collapsed the reads into unique sequences, merging closely related sequences to remove PCR and sequencing errors. CDR3 sequences were aligned to IMGT reference sequences to assign V, D and J gene segments. For a sequence to be retained, a match of at least six nucleotides was required to both a V gene segment and a J gene segment. Rearrangements were called productive when the CDR3 lacked stop codons and stayed in frame with V and J; all others were non-productive. Following IMGT convention, CDR3 was defined as the stretch from the second conserved V-encoded cysteine to the conserved J-encoded phenylalanine. The earlier analysis of about 590 of the donors excluded sequences that lacked an unambiguous match to a single V gene segment. In an earlier analysis of several hundred of the donors, a V segment was called functional when productive rearrangements were above 56.7%, and segregating when the standard deviation between donors exceeded 5%. A statistical classification framework was built to diagnose cytomegalovirus status from the catalog of TCR beta chain sequences. In a later analysis, TCR nucleotide sequences were compared against IMGT/GENE-DB human TR gene sequences so that V and J genes could be assigned. The TCRdist pipeline was used in a later analysis to assign CDR3 sequences and most-parsimonious VDJ recombination scenarios. A later analysis defined each TCR beta chain by its CDR3 amino acid sequence plus V-gene family, and excluded reads lacking a unique V-gene family. A later analysis removed 500 to 650 highly shared, low-generation-probability nucleotide sequences to deal with suspected cross-contamination and a sequencing artifact. For each public chain, a later analysis derived a clonal expansion index from normalized ranks of inferred template counts within each repertoire. A later analysis computed generation probabilities with a VDJ recombination model fitted to out-of-frame rearrangements, and checked the results against IGoR. In a later analysis, hypergeometric tests were used to score TCR-TCR, TCR-HLA and TCR-CMV co-occurrence, with a repertoire-size bias correction applied to TCR pairs. To estimate false discovery rates, a later analysis permuted the HLA or CMV assignments 20 times. In a later analysis, co-occurring TCRs were grouped with DBSCAN, and TCRdist sequence similarity was added when clustering was performed within HLA-allele-positive subsets. Co-occurrence clustering excluded repertoires with fewer than 30,000 or more than 120,000 public chains, plus five with anomalous nucleotide sharing. In its TCRdb copy, this immuneACCESS table keeps in-frame sequences only and misses some clones. Where compared with another copy, unresolved V genes explain less than half of these, and the others have no known cause. Clonal size and the V and J genes are those of that table, whereas D and trimming came from the DNA. This sample is represented by fewer than 300,000 clones; 80% of them were singletons. In total, the top ten clones hold about 0.28% of the sample.

In total, more than 500 healthy bone marrow donors made up the cohort. At the time of sampling, every cohort member was nominally healthy, though immune exposures that went unrecorded were likely present. The donor tested CMV seronegative and was one of the 352 seronegative cohort members. Every donor gave a peripheral blood sample, and the peripheral blood mononuclear cells from that sample were used for TCR beta sequencing. Genomic DNA extraction from the blood cell samples was performed with the Qiagen DNeasy Blood Extraction Kit. Per the germline V gene, SNHLY is the CDR1 and FYNNEI is the CDR2. Inclusive of the bounding cysteine and phenylalanine, the CDR3 is 13 residues long. The only DNA kept is the CDR3, 39 bases in frame from the first base. Trimming costs V 5 bases and J 5 bases, and their ends lie 13 bases apart. The data derive from a study of cytomegalovirus exposure and HLA in healthy donors (dated by TCRdb to the late 2010s). Regarding the research as a whole: An earlier analysis of 587 of the donors reported about 300 Gb of sequence data and 95 million to 120 million unique TCR beta sequences obtained from some 200 million T cells. Of the roughly 400 genotyped donors, around 81% fell in the genetic ancestry cluster associated with self-reported Caucasian donors. In the later analysis, no new phenotypic data were used to find candidate immune exposures; instead, reliance was placed on TCR beta sequences and their occurrence across donors. A separate validation cohort of approximately 120 different subjects was used in addition to the 666-subject first cohort. An earlier analysis of around 540 of the donors applied high-throughput TCR beta sequencing to assess whether each TCR beta V gene segment acted as functional or pseudogenic. Across 398 genotyped donors of the cohort, an average of about 200,000 unique TCR beta nucleotide sequences per donor were sequenced, and roughly 20% of those sequences were non-productive. Approximately 330 gigabases of sequencing data and around 90 million unique TCR sequences made up an early release that covered several hundred HLA-typed donors. Genome-wide SNP genotypes for about three fifths of the 666 donors were used in a later genetic analysis, which treated that subset as a discovery cohort. The study used immunosequencing to profile the T cell repertoires of approximately 690 subjects and linked those repertoires to cytomegalovirus serostatus. Roughly five DR-DQ haplotypes were handled as single units for association and clustering because linkage in the cohort was strong. The study aimed to test whether signatures of past pathogen exposure could be identified by cataloging public T cell receptors. The study combined high-throughput TCR immunosequencing, statistical association of individual TCRs with disease status, and machine learning to predict cytomegalovirus infection status. Donor age, sex, ethnicity and CMV serostatus were compiled together with the repertoire data. HLA typing covered class I and class II loci at four-digit resolution. The number of typed donors differed by locus: about 620-640 for A, B, C, DRB1 and DQB1; 522 for DQA1; approximately 600 for DPA1; and roughly 470 for DPB1. In a later analysis, previously published TCR beta repertoires from 670 or so donors were re-analyzed and high-resolution HLA genotyping was added so that TCR occurrence patterns could be studied. All discovery cohort repertoires had been generated using a single sequencing platform. On the study overall, not on this receptor specifically: In a later genetic analysis, a missense DCLRE1C variant was associated with V-gene and J-gene trimming of TCR beta chains, and the association was replicated in an independent cohort. The 87-base-pair reads could not distinguish some IMGT-functional V segments, including TRBV6-2 and TRBV6-3, so those segments were excluded. According to a later analysis, TCR association rates differed among HLA loci, with DRB1 alleles showing the most associated TCRs and HLA-C alleles showing the fewest. For the cohort, immune exposure information was limited to CMV serostatus. The sequencing pipeline was judged likely to have produced a cluster of highly shared sequence variants as a technical artifact. Compared with equally common non-associated chains, HLA-associated TCR beta chains in a later analysis were more clonally expanded and had lower generation probabilities. Sequencing depth was assumed to be roughly uniform across donors in the presence/absence analyses, though that assumption may not hold. When HLA alleles, especially DR and DQ, strongly co-occurred, TCR associations were difficult to assign to individual alleles. About 17 rarely observed V segments, including chromosome 9 orphons, were excluded from the earlier analysis of about 610 of the donors because counts were too low. In a later analysis, several top co-occurrence clusters were reported to appear linked to parvovirus B19, influenza, CMV and Epstein-Barr virus. The authors suggested that the approach could potentially be generalized to other disease states and immunological phenotypes. According to a later genetic analysis, donors in an Asian-associated ancestry cluster had fewer N-insertions in productive TCRs than the approximately 670-donor mean. According to a later analysis, most CMV-associated TCR beta chains appeared to be HLA-restricted, and the HLA associations seemed to be driven largely by CMV exposure. The study listed 170 or so TCR beta chains as associated with cytomegalovirus. In a later analysis, some 18,000 TCR beta sequences were associated with specific HLA alleles at a false discovery rate of 0.05. A further reported finding was that TCR beta sequences accurately predicted the HLA-A and HLA-B alleles for most subjects in the first cohort. Because HLA typing was missing for some donors at each locus, association tests included only the typed subset. Only TCR beta chains were sequenced in this cohort, and the absence of alpha or paired-chain data limited detectable features. Most TCR sequences were seen in very few donors, while some public TCRs were found in many individuals. In an earlier analysis of 500 to 650 of the donors, most TCR beta V segments appeared in productive rearrangements about 87% or about 30% of the time, broadly matching IMGT annotations. Correlated functional status among segregating V segments might be attributable to linkage disequilibrium, but an unknown experimental factor could not be ruled out. In vitro tests confirmed that three of the cytomegalovirus-associated TCR beta chains recognize cytomegalovirus antigens. Cytomegalovirus status was reported to be diagnosed by the classifier with high specificity and sensitivity in both the original and validation cohorts.

The sequencing sample was made of PBMCs. This receptor chain uses TRBV2 and TRBJ2-7; no D gene call is confident. The receptor comes from a girl aged 2 to 10 in good health and CMV-seronegative. The CDR3 amino acid sequence is: CASSRNLFDEQYF. Read as DNA, the sequence is TGTGCCAGCAGTCGTAATCTCTTCGACGAGCAGTACTTC. The full variable domain, with segments outside the CDR3 supplied by the reference TRBV2 and TRBJ2-7 proteins, appears as EPEVTQTPSHQVTQMGQEVILRCVPISNHLYFYWYRQILGQKVEFLVSFYNNEISEKSEIFDDQFSVERPDGSNFTLKIRSTKLEDSAMYFCASSRNLFDEQYFGPGTRLTVT.